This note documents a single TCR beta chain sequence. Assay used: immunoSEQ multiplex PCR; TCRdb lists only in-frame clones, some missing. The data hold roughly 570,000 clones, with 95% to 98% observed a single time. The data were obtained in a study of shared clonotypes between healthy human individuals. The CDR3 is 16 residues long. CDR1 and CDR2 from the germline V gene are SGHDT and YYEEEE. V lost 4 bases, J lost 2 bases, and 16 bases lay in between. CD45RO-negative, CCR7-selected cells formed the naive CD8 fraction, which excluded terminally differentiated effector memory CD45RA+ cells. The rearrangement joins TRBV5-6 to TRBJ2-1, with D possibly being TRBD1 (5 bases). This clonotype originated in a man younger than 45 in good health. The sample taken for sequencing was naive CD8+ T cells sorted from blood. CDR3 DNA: TGTGCCAGCAGCCAGACAGCTCCACTTACCTACAATGAGCAGTTCTTC. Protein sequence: CASSQTAPLTYNEQFF.